Sequencing of this T cell receptor beta chain was carried out in a study of blood T cell repertoires in COVID-19 (dated by TCRdb to 2019 to 2021). Regarding the complete study: Collaborator samples came from the United States, Italy and Spain and covered acute and convalescent phases of COVID-19. HLA class I and class II types, where available, came from metadata supplied by the sample provider rather than from assay-based typing. The prospective study material was composed of cDNA or gDNA derived from T cells, B-cell-depleted T cells, or PBMCs. The sample metadata nearly always contained a de-identified subject ID, COVID-19 status, age in years and sex. Samples were obtained from the ongoing ImmuneRACE study (first 160 participants) and from about 1,300 subjects provided by 6 global collaborators. The repertoires were released in a freely available public database intended as a resource for research on the immune response to SARS-CoV-2. Deeply sampled blood TCRbeta repertoires from subjects exposed to, actively infected with, or recovered from COVID-19 were included in the dataset.

From V the trimming removes 4 bases and from J it removes 0 bases, while the gene matches leave 9 bases of the junction unaccounted for. CDR1 MNHEY and CDR2 SVGEGT were looked up in the germline V gene. The CDR3 runs 17 residues from the cysteine to the phenylalanine. Of all the DNA, just the CDR3 is kept, 51 bases in frame from base 1. One collaborating source in Seattle enrolled patients during active infection and followed them longitudinally through the course of disease. Whole blood was collected in K2EDTA tubes by collaborating institutions according to the institutions' own protocols. For TCRbeta analysis, collaborator samples were shipped as frozen whole blood, as isolated PBMCs, or as DNA extracted from either sample type. Summary of the overall study and its limitations: The quantity of clinical and demographic metadata differed by source and by participant and was supplied without curation.

The immunoSEQ Assay, a bias-controlled multiplex PCR, was used to amplify TCRbeta CDR3 regions from genomic DNA. The published analysis was carried out like this. Within the assay, amplification of reference gene primers was used to estimate how many nucleated cells each sample contained. To quantify the absolute abundance of each unique TCRbeta CDR3 rearrangement, sequence reads were collapsed and filtered. For each sample, productive Simpson clonality was calculated by taking the square root of Simpson's diversity index across productive rearrangements. As stored in TCRdb, this immuneACCESS dataset retains in-frame rearrangements with V and J assigned. A fraction of the clones does not appear; measured against another copy, unresolved V genes explain less than half of the discrepancy, and the remainder lacks a known reason. From that table come the V and J calls and clone size; the DNA was used to work out D and trimming. Within this sample are about 170,000 clones, with approximately 86% of them counted one time only. 6.5% to 7.5% of the sample rests with the top ten.

In regard to this clone: What antigen it recognizes has not been identified. No clone much larger than this one lies a single base away; base qualities are absent.

The rearrangement joined TRBV6-2 or TRBV6-3 to TRBJ2-1, and 7 bases in between align with TRBD2. The sample was peripheral blood. The receptor was derived from a man aged 80 or over with COVID-19, enrolled during active disease. The CDR3 here reads CASSSASGGSSYNEQFF. The DNA is as follows: TGTGCCAGCAGTTCCGCCAGCGGCGGGAGCTCCTACAATGAGCAGTTCTTC.